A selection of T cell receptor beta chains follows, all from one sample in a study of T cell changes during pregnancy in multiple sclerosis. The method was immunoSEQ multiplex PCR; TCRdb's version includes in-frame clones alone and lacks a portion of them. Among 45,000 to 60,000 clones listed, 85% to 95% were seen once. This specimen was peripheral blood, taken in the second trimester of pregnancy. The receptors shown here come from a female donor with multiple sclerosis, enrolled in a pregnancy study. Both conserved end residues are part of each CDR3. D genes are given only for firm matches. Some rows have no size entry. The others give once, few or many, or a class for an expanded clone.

CDR3 protein: CASSPASGGYTQYF
CDR3 DNA: TGTGCCAGTAGTCCGGCATCCGGGGGGTATACGCAGTATTTT
D gene: TRBD2
V gene: TRBV19
J gene: TRBJ2-3
clone size: -

CDR3 protein: CASSLGGLAGVGETQYF
CDR3 DNA: TGTGCCAGCAGCTTAGGGGGACTAGCGGGAGTTGGTGAGACCCAGTACTTC
D gene: TRBD2
V gene: TRBV11-3
J gene: TRBJ2-5
clone size: -

CDR3 protein: CASIQGWGYGYTF
CDR3 DNA: TGTGCCAGCATCCAGGGTTGGGGCTATGGCTACACCTTC
D gene: -
V gene: TRBV28
J gene: TRBJ1-2
clone size: once

CDR3 protein: CASSISMGRRVSEQYF
CDR3 DNA: TGTGCCAGCAGCATATCGATGGGTCGGAGGGTTTCCGAGCAGTACTTC
D gene: -
V gene: TRBV11-3
J gene: TRBJ2-7
clone size: -

CDR3 protein: CASIEGSGNTIYF
CDR3 DNA: TGTGCCAGCATCGAGGGCTCTGGAAACACCATATATTTT
D gene: -
V gene: TRBV6-5
J gene: TRBJ1-3
clone size: -

CDR3 protein: CASSLAGNTDTQYF
CDR3 DNA: TGTGCCAGCAGCCTAGCCGGGAACACAGATACGCAGTATTTT
D gene: -
V gene: TRBV9
J gene: TRBJ2-3
clone size: -

CDR3 protein: CASSLRGGSAYEQYF
CDR3 DNA: TGCGCCAGCAGCCTCAGGGGCGGGTCCGCCTACGAGCAGTACTTC
D gene: -
V gene: TRBV4-1
J gene: TRBJ2-7
clone size: -

CDR3 protein: CASSLGTGGTDTQYF
CDR3 DNA: TGTGCCAGCAGCCTAGGGACAGGGGGCACAGATACGCAGTATTTT
D gene: TRBD1
V gene: TRBV4-2
J gene: TRBJ2-3
clone size: -

CDR3 protein: CASSSRLQAPGANVLTF
CDR3 DNA: TGTGCCAGCAGCTCGCGTTTACAGGCCCCTGGGGCCAACGTCCTGACTTTC
D gene: -
V gene: TRBV13
J gene: TRBJ2-6
clone size: -

CDR3 protein: CATSGEYGRGWNQPQHF
CDR3 DNA: TGTGCCACCAGCGGAGAGTACGGCAGGGGGTGGAATCAGCCCCAGCATTTT
D gene: TRBD1
V gene: TRBV15
J gene: TRBJ1-5
clone size: -

CDR3 protein: CASSVSLTSGSLYGELFF
CDR3 DNA: TGTGCCAGCAGCGTATCGTTGACTAGCGGGAGTTTATACGGGGAGCTGTTTTTT
D gene: TRBD2
V gene: TRBV9
J gene: TRBJ2-2
clone size: once

CDR3 protein: CASSRSASSYEQYF
CDR3 DNA: TGTGCCAGCAGCAGAAGCGCTAGCTCCTACGAGCAGTACTTC
D gene: -
V gene: TRBV4-2
J gene: TRBJ2-7
clone size: -

CDR3 protein: CASSPGTGKETQYF
CDR3 DNA: TGTGCCAGCAGCCCCGGGACTGGGAAAGAGACCCAGTACTTC
D gene: -
V gene: TRBV6-6
J gene: TRBJ2-5
clone size: -

CDR3 protein: CASSGSGATDTQYF
CDR3 DNA: TGTGCCAGCAGTGGTAGCGGGGCCACAGATACGCAGTATTTT
D gene: TRBD2
V gene: TRBV28
J gene: TRBJ2-3
clone size: -

CDR3 protein: CAWSASTGESEKLFF
CDR3 DNA: TGTGCCTGGAGTGCCTCGACAGGGGAAAGTGAAAAACTGTTTTTT
D gene: TRBD1
V gene: TRBV30
J gene: TRBJ1-4
clone size: -

CDR3 protein: CASSVRDTHGSTEAFF
CDR3 DNA: TGTGCCAGCAGCGTAAGGGACACCCACGGTAGCACTGAAGCTTTCTTT
D gene: -
V gene: TRBV9
J gene: TRBJ1-1
clone size: -

CDR3 protein: CASSQEHRYSSYEQYF
CDR3 DNA: TGTGCCAGCAGCCAAGAGCACCGATATAGCTCCTACGAGCAGTACTTC
D gene: -
V gene: TRBV14
J gene: TRBJ2-7
clone size: -

CDR3 protein: CASSLRRDTQYF
CDR3 DNA: TGTGCCAGCAGCCTACGGCGGGATACGCAGTATTTT
D gene: -
V gene: TRBV11-2
J gene: TRBJ2-3
clone size: once

CDR3 protein: CASSLRVMGQSAEAFF
CDR3 DNA: TGCGCCAGCAGCCTCAGGGTGATGGGGCAATCAGCTGAAGCTTTCTTT
D gene: -
V gene: TRBV5-1
J gene: TRBJ1-1
clone size: -

CDR3 protein: CASSPTGDYGYTF
CDR3 DNA: TGTGCCAGCAGTCCGACAGGGGACTATGGCTACACCTTC
D gene: TRBD1
V gene: TRBV6-6
J gene: TRBJ1-2
clone size: -

CDR3 protein: CASSVDAKGGRVGELFF
CDR3 DNA: TGTGCCAGCAGCGTAGACGCTAAGGGAGGAAGGGTCGGGGAGCTGTTTTTT
D gene: -
V gene: TRBV9
J gene: TRBJ2-2
clone size: -

CDR3 protein: CASRLGGPGELFF
CDR3 DNA: TGTGCCAGCCGGTTGGGGGGTCCCGGGGAGCTGTTTTTT
D gene: -
V gene: TRBV27
J gene: TRBJ2-2
clone size: -

CDR3 protein: CASSSQLRGQGLKAFF
CDR3 DNA: TGTGCCAGCAGCTCGCAATTAAGGGGGCAGGGGCTAAAAGCTTTCTTT
D gene: TRBD1
V gene: TRBV11-3
J gene: TRBJ1-1
clone size: -

CDR3 protein: CASSPDRDMGRTNTEAFF
CDR3 DNA: TGTGCCAGCTCCCCCGACCGGGACATGGGAAGGACGAACACTGAAGCTTTCTTT
D gene: -
V gene: TRBV18
J gene: TRBJ1-1
clone size: -

CDR3 protein: CASSLGGQGRSPLHF
CDR3 DNA: TGTGCCAGCAGCTTGGGGGGACAGGGACGTTCACCCCTCCACTTT
D gene: TRBD1
V gene: TRBV5-6
J gene: TRBJ1-6
clone size: -

CDR3 protein: CASSVVGRASEQFF
CDR3 DNA: TGTGCCAGCAGCGTAGTCGGGAGGGCCTCTGAGCAGTTCTTC
D gene: TRBD2
V gene: TRBV9
J gene: TRBJ2-1
clone size: -

CDR3 protein: CASSQLGQGTDTQYF
CDR3 DNA: TGTGCCAGCAGCCAACTGGGACAGGGCACAGATACGCAGTATTTT
D gene: TRBD1
V gene: TRBV4-2
J gene: TRBJ2-3
clone size: -

CDR3 protein: CASSLEQGSSYEQYF
CDR3 DNA: TGTGCCAGCAGCTTAGAACAGGGGAGCTCCTACGAGCAGTACTTC
D gene: TRBD1
V gene: TRBV11-1
J gene: TRBJ2-7
clone size: -

CDR3 protein: CASSLTGTGVETQYF
CDR3 DNA: TGTGCCAGCAGTCTAACCGGGACAGGGGTAGAGACCCAGTACTTC
D gene: TRBD1
V gene: TRBV28
J gene: TRBJ2-5
clone size: -

CDR3 protein: CASSVRGYNEQFF
CDR3 DNA: TGTGCCAGCAGTGTACGAGGCTACAATGAGCAGTTCTTC
D gene: -
V gene: TRBV2
J gene: TRBJ2-1
clone size: -

CDR3 protein: CASSFWHQETQYF
CDR3 DNA: TGTGCCAGCAGCTTCTGGCACCAAGAGACCCAGTACTTC
D gene: -
V gene: TRBV7-6
J gene: TRBJ2-5
clone size: -

CDR3 protein: CASSPGTGGAIENIQYF
CDR3 DNA: TGTGCCAGCAGTCCGGGGACAGGGGGCGCCATTGAAAACATTCAGTACTTC
D gene: TRBD1
V gene: TRBV28
J gene: TRBJ2-4
clone size: -

CDR3 protein: CASKQGSTTNTEAFF
CDR3 DNA: TGCGCCAGCAAGCAGGGGTCTACAACGAACACTGAAGCTTTCTTT
D gene: -
V gene: TRBV5-1
J gene: TRBJ1-1
clone size: -

CDR3 protein: CASSEQGAQETQYF
CDR3 DNA: TGTGCCAGCAGCGAACAGGGGGCCCAAGAGACCCAGTACTTC
D gene: TRBD1
V gene: TRBV7-9
J gene: TRBJ2-5
clone size: -

CDR3 protein: CLRRTETQYF
CDR3 DNA: TGCCTCCGTAGAACGGAGACCCAGTACTTC
D gene: -
V gene: TRBV28
J gene: TRBJ2-5
clone size: -

CDR3 protein: CAWGRGTGGETQYF
CDR3 DNA: TGTGCCTGGGGGAGGGGGACAGGAGGAGAGACCCAGTACTTC
D gene: -
V gene: TRBV30
J gene: TRBJ2-5
clone size: -

CDR3 protein: CASSVGVGKRETQYF
CDR3 DNA: TGTGCCAGCAGCGTTGGGGTCGGGAAGCGGGAGACCCAGTACTTC
D gene: -
V gene: TRBV9
J gene: TRBJ2-5
clone size: -

CDR3 protein: CASSLTGPQPQHF
CDR3 DNA: TGTGCCAGCAGCTTGACAGGACCTCAGCCCCAGCATTTT
D gene: -
V gene: TRBV7-9
J gene: TRBJ1-5
clone size: few

CDR3 protein: CASSIVKAGVGEQYF
CDR3 DNA: TGTGCCAGTAGTATAGTAAAGGCGGGCGTAGGCGAGCAGTACTTC
D gene: -
V gene: TRBV19
J gene: TRBJ2-7
clone size: -

CDR3 protein: CASTRTGVLNTEAFF
CDR3 DNA: TGTGCCAGCACCAGGACAGGGGTTTTGAACACTGAAGCTTTCTTT
D gene: TRBD1
V gene: TRBV4-2
J gene: TRBJ1-1
clone size: -

CDR3 protein: CASSLRGGREDYEQYF
CDR3 DNA: TGTGCCAGCAGCCTTCGGGGGGGGCGTGAGGACTACGAGCAGTACTTC
D gene: TRBD2
V gene: TRBV7-9
J gene: TRBJ2-7
clone size: -

CDR3 protein: CASRPLGREGYEQYF
CDR3 DNA: TGTGCCAGCCGGCCCCTGGGGCGGGAAGGCTACGAGCAGTACTTC
D gene: -
V gene: TRBV6-5
J gene: TRBJ2-7
clone size: -

CDR3 protein: CASSGEGQGAPSYTYEQYF
CDR3 DNA: TGTGCCAGCAGCGGAGAAGGACAGGGGGCTCCCTCCTATACCTACGAGCAGTACTTC
D gene: TRBD1
V gene: TRBV7-9
J gene: TRBJ2-7
clone size: -

CDR3 protein: CASSVEVTPDEQYF
CDR3 DNA: TGTGCCAGCAGCGTAGAAGTCACCCCAGACGAGCAGTACTTC
D gene: -
V gene: TRBV9
J gene: TRBJ2-7
clone size: -

CDR3 protein: CASSAHRDHEGGGELFF
CDR3 DNA: TGTGCCAGCAGCGCCCACCGGGACCACGAAGGGGGCGGGGAGCTGTTTTTT
D gene: -
V gene: TRBV11-2
J gene: TRBJ2-2
clone size: -

CDR3 protein: CASSLLGTGGDEQFF
CDR3 DNA: TGTGCCAGCAGCTTACTTGGGACAGGGGGAGATGAGCAGTTCTTC
D gene: TRBD1
V gene: TRBV5-6
J gene: TRBJ2-1
clone size: -

CDR3 protein: CASRSGQGYEQYF
CDR3 DNA: TGTGCCAGCAGGTCAGGCCAGGGCTACGAGCAGTACTTC
D gene: -
V gene: TRBV14
J gene: TRBJ2-7
clone size: -

CDR3 protein: CASSLGKSGAESTDTQYF
CDR3 DNA: TGTGCCAGCAGCTTAGGTAAATCGGGAGCGGAAAGCACAGATACGCAGTATTTT
D gene: -
V gene: TRBV7-9
J gene: TRBJ2-3
clone size: -

CDR3 protein: CASSLGLAGSYNEQFF
CDR3 DNA: TGTGCCAGCAGTTTAGGGCTAGCGGGCTCCTACAATGAGCAGTTCTTC
D gene: TRBD2
V gene: TRBV28
J gene: TRBJ2-1
clone size: -

CDR3 protein: CASSLRDSPKETQYF
CDR3 DNA: TGTGCCAGCAGTTTAAGGGACAGTCCTAAAGAGACCCAGTACTTC
D gene: TRBD1
V gene: TRBV28
J gene: TRBJ2-5
clone size: once

CDR3 protein: CASSSKALSPGTGGSQETQYF
CDR3 DNA: TGTGCCAGCAGTTCAAAAGCACTAAGTCCAGGGACAGGGGGTTCCCAGGAGACCCAGTACTTC
D gene: TRBD1
V gene: TRBV27
J gene: TRBJ2-5
clone size: -

CDR3 protein: CASSPRGGSSYNEQFF
CDR3 DNA: TGTGCCAGCAGTCCCCGGGGAGGAAGCTCCTACAATGAGCAGTTCTTC
D gene: -
V gene: TRBV28
J gene: TRBJ2-1
clone size: -

CDR3 protein: CASSGTEYNSPLHF
CDR3 DNA: TGTGCCAGCAGTGGGACAGAATATAATTCACCCCTCCACTTT
D gene: -
V gene: TRBV6-1
J gene: TRBJ1-6
clone size: once

CDR3 protein: CASSPSGGISYEQYF
CDR3 DNA: TGTGCCAGCAGTCCTTCGGGCGGGATCTCCTACGAGCAGTACTTC
D gene: -
V gene: TRBV27
J gene: TRBJ2-7
clone size: -

CDR3 protein: CASTEGKNTEAFF
CDR3 DNA: TGTGCCAGCACGGAGGGGAAGAACACTGAAGCTTTCTTT
D gene: -
V gene: TRBV10-3
J gene: TRBJ1-1
clone size: few

CDR3 protein: CASSYTQWAEQYF
CDR3 DNA: TGTGCCAGCAGTTACACGCAGTGGGCCGAGCAGTACTTC
D gene: -
V gene: TRBV6-5
J gene: TRBJ2-7
clone size: -

CDR3 protein: CASSPPGTTNTEAFF
CDR3 DNA: TGTGCCAGCAGTCCCCCAGGGACAACGAACACTGAAGCTTTCTTT
D gene: -
V gene: TRBV28
J gene: TRBJ1-1
clone size: -

CDR3 protein: CASSLAPGGVGGYTF
CDR3 DNA: TGTGCCAGCAGCTTGGCCCCAGGGGGCGTAGGTGGCTACACCTTC
D gene: TRBD1
V gene: TRBV5-5
J gene: TRBJ1-2
clone size: -